This T cell receptor beta chain was found in a study of shared clonotypes between healthy human individuals. Findings and caveats of the study: Limitation of the genetic and exposure-history diversity represented came from the few donors. Rarefaction showed sorted-subset sequencing was incomplete despite large depth. Generation probabilities of non-shared clonotypes were lower (relative to those shared by all four donors).

TCRdb keeps only in-frame clones here, not all; method: immunoSEQ multiplex PCR. This repertoire shows about 2.4 million clones, over 85% found once; its top ten account for approximately 0.37%. Details on this clone: The antigen remains undetermined.

The CDR3 is made up of 15 amino acids. Unmatched junction bases numbered 7, after V lost 4 bases and J lost 5 bases. Germline CDR1 is SGHAT and CDR2 is FQNNGV. The chain has TRBV11-2 and TRBJ2-1; 8 positions agree with TRBD2. The sequence was obtained from a man between 18 and 29 years old in good health. Some clones in this sample may be carry-over from other donors' samples. Source material: naive CD4+ T cells from PBMCs. Subset: CD45RA+ positively selected. The CDR3 loop reads CASSSGLVVHNEQFF. The CDR3 DNA is TGTGCCAGCAGCTCGGGACTAGTAGTCCACAATGAGCAGTTCTTC.